This T cell receptor (beta chain) was retrieved from a study of T cells in tuberculosis. Whole-study context: IGRA-negative adolescents, IGRA-positive adolescents with latent tuberculosis and adults with active tuberculosis formed this South African cohort. Whole-study results and caveats: GEM motif frequencies gave 55% to 75% accuracy; the GMM repertoire gave roughly 90%.

Libraries were prepared by immunoSEQ multiplex PCR; TCRdb keeps only in-frame clonotypes and omits some of them. The sample yields 25,000 to 30,000 clones, 92% seen once. Germline loops: CDR1 SGHAT, CDR2 FQNNGV. Unmatched junction bases numbered 5, after V lost 1 base and J lost 6 bases. The CDR3 totals 14 residues. The time point was: new active TB diagnosis, blood taken before or within 7 days of starting treatment. Of note for this clone: Its antigen is not identified.

This clonotype was obtained from an adult with tuberculosis. The source was PBMCs, collected at tuberculosis diagnosis. J is TRBJ2-7 and V is TRBV11-2; TRBD1 matches 8 bases. This CDR3 is CASSLVLTGGEQYF. CDR3 in DNA: TGTGCCAGCAGCTTAGTTCTTACAGGGGGCGAGCAGTACTTC.